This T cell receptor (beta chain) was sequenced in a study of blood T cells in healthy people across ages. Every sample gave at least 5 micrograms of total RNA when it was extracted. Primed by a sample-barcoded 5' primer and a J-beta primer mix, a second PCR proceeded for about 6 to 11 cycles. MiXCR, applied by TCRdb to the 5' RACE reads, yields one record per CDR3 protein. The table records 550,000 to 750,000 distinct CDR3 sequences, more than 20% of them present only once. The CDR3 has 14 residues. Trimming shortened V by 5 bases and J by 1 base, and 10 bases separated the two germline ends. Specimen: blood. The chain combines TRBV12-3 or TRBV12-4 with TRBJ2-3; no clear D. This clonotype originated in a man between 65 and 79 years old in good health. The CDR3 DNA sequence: TGTGCCAGCAGTAAAGGGCAGGGCACAGATACGCAGTATTTT. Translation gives CASSKGQGTDTQYF.